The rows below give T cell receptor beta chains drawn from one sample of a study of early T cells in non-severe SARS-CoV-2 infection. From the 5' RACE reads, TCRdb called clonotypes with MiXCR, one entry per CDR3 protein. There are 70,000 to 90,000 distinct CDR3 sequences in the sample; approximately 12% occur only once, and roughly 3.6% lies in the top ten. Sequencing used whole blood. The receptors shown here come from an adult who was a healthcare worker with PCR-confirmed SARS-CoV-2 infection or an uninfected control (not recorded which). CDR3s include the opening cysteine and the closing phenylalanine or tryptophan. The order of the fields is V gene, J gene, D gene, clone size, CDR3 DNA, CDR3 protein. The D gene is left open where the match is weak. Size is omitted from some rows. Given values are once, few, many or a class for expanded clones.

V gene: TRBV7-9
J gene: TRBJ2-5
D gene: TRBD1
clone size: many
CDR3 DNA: TGTGCCAGCAGCTCGTTGAACAGGGGGCAAGAGACCCAGTACTTC
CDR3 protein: CASSSLNRGQETQYF

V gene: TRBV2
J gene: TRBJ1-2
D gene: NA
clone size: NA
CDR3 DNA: TGTGCCAGCAGCGCGTGGACGGGAGCTAACTATGGCTACACCTTC
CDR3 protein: CASSAWTGANYGYTF

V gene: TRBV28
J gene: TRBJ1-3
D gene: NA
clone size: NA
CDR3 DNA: TGTGCCAGCACCCCAGGAGACTCTGGAAACACCATATATTTT
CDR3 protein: CASTPGDSGNTIYF

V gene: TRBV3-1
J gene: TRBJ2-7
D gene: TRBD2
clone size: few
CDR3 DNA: TGTGCCAGCAGGCTAGCGGGAGGAACCCACTACGAGCAGTACTTC
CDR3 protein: CASRLAGGTHYEQYF

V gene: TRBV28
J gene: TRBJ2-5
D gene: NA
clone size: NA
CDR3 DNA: TGTGCCAGCAAGGATAACCAAGAGACCCAGTACTTC
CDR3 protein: CASKDNQETQYF

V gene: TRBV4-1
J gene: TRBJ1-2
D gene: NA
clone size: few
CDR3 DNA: TGCGCGAGTGGGGCAGGCCCAGCTAACTATGGCTACACCTTC
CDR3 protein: CASGAGPANYGYTF

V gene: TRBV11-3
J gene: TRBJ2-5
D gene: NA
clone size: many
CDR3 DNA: TGTGCCAGCAGCTCAGCTGTCGGAGAGACCCAGTACTTC
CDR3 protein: CASSSAVGETQYF

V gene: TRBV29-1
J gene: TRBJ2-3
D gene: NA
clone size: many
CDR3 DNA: TGCAGCGTCGACAGAGGGGCCGGCACAGATACGCAGTATTTT
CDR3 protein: CSVDRGAGTDTQYF

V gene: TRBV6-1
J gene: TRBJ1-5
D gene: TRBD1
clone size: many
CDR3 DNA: TGTGCCAGCAGTACCTTGGACAGGAATCAGCCCCAGCATTTT
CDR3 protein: CASSTLDRNQPQHF

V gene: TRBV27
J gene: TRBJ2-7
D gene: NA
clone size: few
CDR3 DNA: TGTGCCAGCAGTGGCCAAGGGCCTTCCTACGAGCAGTACTTC
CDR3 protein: CASSGQGPSYEQYF

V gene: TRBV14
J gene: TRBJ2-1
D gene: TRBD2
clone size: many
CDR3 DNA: TGTGCCAGCAGCCCTAGCGGGAGGGGATACAATGAGCAGTTCTTC
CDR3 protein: CASSPSGRGYNEQFF

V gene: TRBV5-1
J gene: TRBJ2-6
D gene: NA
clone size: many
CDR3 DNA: TGCGCCAGCAGCTTGGACCCTGGGGCCAACGTCCTGACTTTC
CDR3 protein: CASSLDPGANVLTF

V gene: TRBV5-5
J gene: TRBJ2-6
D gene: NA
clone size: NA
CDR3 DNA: TGTGCCAGCAGCTTAACGCCTTCTGGGGCCAACGTCCTGACTTTC
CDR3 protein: CASSLTPSGANVLTF

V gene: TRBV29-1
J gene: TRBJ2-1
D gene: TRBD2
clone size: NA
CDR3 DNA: TGCAGCGCTCATCCCGGGACTAGTAGTGAGCAGTTCTTC
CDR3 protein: CSAHPGTSSEQFF

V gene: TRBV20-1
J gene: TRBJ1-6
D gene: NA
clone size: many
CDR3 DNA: TGCAGTGCTAGAGATGTTACCGGGGGTGATTCACCCCTCCACTTT
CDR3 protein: CSARDVTGGDSPLHF

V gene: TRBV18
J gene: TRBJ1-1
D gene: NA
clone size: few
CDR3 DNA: TGTGCCAGCTCACCAACACTGAACACTGAAGCTTTCTTT
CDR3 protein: CASSPTLNTEAFF

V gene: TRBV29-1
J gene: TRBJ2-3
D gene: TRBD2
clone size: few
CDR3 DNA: TGCAGCGTTGGAGCGGGAGACGTCACAGATACGCAGTATTTT
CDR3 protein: CSVGAGDVTDTQYF

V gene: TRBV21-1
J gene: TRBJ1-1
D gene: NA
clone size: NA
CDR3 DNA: TGTGCCAGCAGGGGACAGGCCAACACTGAAGTTTTCTTT
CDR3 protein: CASRGQANTEVFF

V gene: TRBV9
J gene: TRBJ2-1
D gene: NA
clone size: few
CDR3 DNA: TGTGCCAGCAGCTTTAGGACTCTAAATGAGCAGTTCTTC
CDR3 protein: CASSFRTLNEQFF

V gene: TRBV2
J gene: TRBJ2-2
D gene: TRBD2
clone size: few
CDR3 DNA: TGTGCCAGCAGAGGGAGCGGGAGGACCGGGGAGCTGTTTTTT
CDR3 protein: CASRGSGRTGELFF

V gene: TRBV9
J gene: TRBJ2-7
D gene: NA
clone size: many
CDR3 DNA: TGTGCCAGCAGCGCGACTTTCGAGTCGAACTACGAGCAGTACTTC
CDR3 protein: CASSATFESNYEQYF

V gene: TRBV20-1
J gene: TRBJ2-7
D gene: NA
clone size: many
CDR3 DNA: TGCAGTGCTAGAGAGAGGGGGTTCTACGAGCAGTACTTC
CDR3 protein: CSARERGFYEQYF

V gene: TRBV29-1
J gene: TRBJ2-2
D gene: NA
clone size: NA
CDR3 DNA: TGCAGCGCCGGGACTCCCGGTGGGGAGCTGTTTTTT
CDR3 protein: CSAGTPGGELFF

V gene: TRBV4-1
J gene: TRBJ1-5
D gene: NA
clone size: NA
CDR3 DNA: TGCGCCAGCAGCCAATTCTCCCTTACCGGGGGGAGCAATCAGCCCCAGCATTTT
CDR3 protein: CASSQFSLTGGSNQPQHF

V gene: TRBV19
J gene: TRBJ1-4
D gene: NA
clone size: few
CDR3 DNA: TGTGCCAGTAGTCCCCAGGTTAATGAAAAACTGTTTTTT
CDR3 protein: CASSPQVNEKLFF

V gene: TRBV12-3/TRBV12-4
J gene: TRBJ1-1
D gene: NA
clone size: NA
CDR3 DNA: TGTGCCAGCAGTCGGGACTTACCAGGAGCTTTCTTT
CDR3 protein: CASSRDLPGAFF

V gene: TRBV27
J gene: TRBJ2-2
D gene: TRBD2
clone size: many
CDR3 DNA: TGTGCCAGCAGTTTATGGACTAGCGGGGTCACCGGGGAGCTGTTTTTT
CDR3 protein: CASSLWTSGVTGELFF

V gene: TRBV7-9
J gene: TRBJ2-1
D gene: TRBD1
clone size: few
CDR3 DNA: TGTGCCAGCAGCGCAGACAGGGGGAATGAGCAGTTCTTC
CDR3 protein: CASSADRGNEQFF

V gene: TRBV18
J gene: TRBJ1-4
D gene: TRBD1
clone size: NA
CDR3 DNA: TGTGCCAGCTCACCAGGGGACAGGGCAACTAATGAAAAACTGTTTTTT
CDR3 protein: CASSPGDRATNEKLFF

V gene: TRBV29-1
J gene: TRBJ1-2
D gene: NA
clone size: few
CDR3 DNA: TGCAGCGTCGGACAGCCTGCAACTAACTATGGCTACACCTTC
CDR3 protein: CSVGQPATNYGYTF

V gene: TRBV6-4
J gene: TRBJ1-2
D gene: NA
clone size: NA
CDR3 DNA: TGTGCCAGCAGTGTGGGGGGGGACTACACCTTC
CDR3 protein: CASSVGGDYTF

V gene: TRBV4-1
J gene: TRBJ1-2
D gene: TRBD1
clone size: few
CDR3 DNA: TGCGCCAGCCGTCCAGTCCAGGGGGGCTATGGCTACACCTTC
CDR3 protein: CASRPVQGGYGYTF

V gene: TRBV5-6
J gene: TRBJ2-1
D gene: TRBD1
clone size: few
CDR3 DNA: TGTGCCAGCAGCTCGCTTGGGACAGGGGATAGAAATGAGCAGTTCTTC
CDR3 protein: CASSSLGTGDRNEQFF

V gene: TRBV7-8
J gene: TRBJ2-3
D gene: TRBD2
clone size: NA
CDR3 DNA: TGTGCCAGCAGCTTAGACGGGACTAGCGGGGCTATTAGCACAGATACGCAGTATTTT
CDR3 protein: CASSLDGTSGAISTDTQYF

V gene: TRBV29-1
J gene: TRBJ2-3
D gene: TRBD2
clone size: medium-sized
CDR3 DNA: TGCAGCGTGGTGGGAGGGCTCACAGATACGCAGTATTTT
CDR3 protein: CSVVGGLTDTQYF

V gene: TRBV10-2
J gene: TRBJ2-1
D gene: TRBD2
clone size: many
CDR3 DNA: TGCGCCAGCAGTGGCTCTGGGACTAGCATATACAATGAGCAGTTCTTC
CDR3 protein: CASSGSGTSIYNEQFF

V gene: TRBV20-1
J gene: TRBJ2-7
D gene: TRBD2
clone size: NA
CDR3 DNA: TGCAGTGCTTCGGGACTAGCGGGAGGAGTTGGGCAGTACTTC
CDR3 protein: CSASGLAGGVGQYF

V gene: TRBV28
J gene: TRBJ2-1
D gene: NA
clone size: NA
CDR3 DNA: TGTGCCAGCACATTGCTAGGGATTAACAATGAGCAGTTCTTC
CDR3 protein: CASTLLGINNEQFF

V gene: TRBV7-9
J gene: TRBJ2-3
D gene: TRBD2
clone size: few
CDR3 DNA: TGTGCCAGCAGCTTAGTAGCCAGCGGGAAGCCAGATACGCAGTATTTT
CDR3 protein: CASSLVASGKPDTQYF

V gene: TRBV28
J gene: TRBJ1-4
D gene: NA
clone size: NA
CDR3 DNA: TGTGCCAGCAGTTCAACAGGGTCACCTAATGAAAAACTGTTTTTT
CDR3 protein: CASSSTGSPNEKLFF

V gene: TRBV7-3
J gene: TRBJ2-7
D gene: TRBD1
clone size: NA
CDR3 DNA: TGTGCCAGCAGCAATGGACAGGGCTCGGACGAGCAGTACTTC
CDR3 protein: CASSNGQGSDEQYF

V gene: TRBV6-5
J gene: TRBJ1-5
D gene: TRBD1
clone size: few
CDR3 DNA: TGTGCCAGCAGTTACTCTTGGACAGGACGCAATCAGCCCCAGCATTTT
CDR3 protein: CASSYSWTGRNQPQHF

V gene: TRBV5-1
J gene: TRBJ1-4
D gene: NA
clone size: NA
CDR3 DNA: TGCGCCAGCAGCTTGGGGAGCGAGGAAAAACTGTTTTTT
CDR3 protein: CASSLGSEEKLFF

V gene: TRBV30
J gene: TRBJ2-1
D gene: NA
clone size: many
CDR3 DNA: TGTGCCTGGAGTGCCAGCGGTAATGAGCAGTTCTTC
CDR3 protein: CAWSASGNEQFF

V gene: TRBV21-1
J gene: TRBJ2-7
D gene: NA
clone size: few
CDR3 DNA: TGTGCCAGCAGCAAACCCCCCAAAGTGGCTAGCGGATACTACTCCTACGAGCAGTACTTC
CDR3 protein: CASSKPPKVASGYYSYEQYF

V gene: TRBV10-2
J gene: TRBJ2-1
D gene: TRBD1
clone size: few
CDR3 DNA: TGCGCCAGCAGCCAACAGGGACAGCGCTCCTACAATGAGCAGTTCTTC
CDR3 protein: CASSQQGQRSYNEQFF

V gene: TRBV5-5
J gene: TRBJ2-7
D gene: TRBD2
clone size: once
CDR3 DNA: TGTGCCAGCAGCTTGGGCGGACTAGCGGGAGACGAGCAGTACTTC
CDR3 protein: CASSLGGLAGDEQYF

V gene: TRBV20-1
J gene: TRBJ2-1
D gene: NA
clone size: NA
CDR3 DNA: TGCAGTGCTAGCCTACTGACTAGAGGTAGTTATGAGCAGTTCTTC
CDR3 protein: CSASLLTRGSYEQFF

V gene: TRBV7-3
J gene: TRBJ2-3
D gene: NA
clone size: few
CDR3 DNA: TGTGCCAGCAGCGATAGAGGGGGTACGCAGTATTTT
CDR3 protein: CASSDRGGTQYF

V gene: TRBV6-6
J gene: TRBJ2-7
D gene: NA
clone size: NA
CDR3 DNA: TGTGCCAGCAGTTCCCGTCTGACGGGAGAGGGCGAGCAGTACTTC
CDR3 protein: CASSSRLTGEGEQYF

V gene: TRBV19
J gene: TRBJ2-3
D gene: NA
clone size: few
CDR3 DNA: TGTGCCAGTACCTTTCGCGGGAGCACAGATACGCAGTATTTT
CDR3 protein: CASTFRGSTDTQYF

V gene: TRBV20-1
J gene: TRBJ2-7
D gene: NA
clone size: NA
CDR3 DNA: TGCAGTGCTAGGGGGTCTGCCGGTTACACCTACGAGCAGTACTTC
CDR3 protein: CSARGSAGYTYEQYF